The source of this TCR beta chain is a study of CD8+ T cells in alopecia areata. On this clone itself: Its antigen is not identified.

cDNA prepared by RNA extraction and subsequent reverse transcription served as the template for sequencing. Profiled with immunoSEQ multiplex PCR; TCRdb holds only in-frame clones, not every one. The profile shows around 80,000 clones, 45% to 60% of them singletons. The study, taken as a whole, reports: In lesional scalp, particularly from alopecia totalis/universalis, clonality was higher than in normal scalp. There were also resident alphabeta T cells of normal skin sequenced in scalp samples.

The source of this sequence is a human donor with alopecia areata. The specimen sequenced was NKG2D-high CD8+ T cells sorted from blood.

The CDR3 sequence: CAWGGPREAFF. The CDR3 region has the DNA TGTGCCTGGGGGGGACCGCGTGAAGCTTTCTTT. The rearrangement links TRBV30 to TRBJ1-1; possibly TRBD1 for D (5 bases). V was trimmed by 5 bases and J by 7 bases, leaving 11 bases between them. From germline, CDR1 is GTSNPN and CDR2 SVGIG (reference sequence). The CDR3 length is 11 residues.